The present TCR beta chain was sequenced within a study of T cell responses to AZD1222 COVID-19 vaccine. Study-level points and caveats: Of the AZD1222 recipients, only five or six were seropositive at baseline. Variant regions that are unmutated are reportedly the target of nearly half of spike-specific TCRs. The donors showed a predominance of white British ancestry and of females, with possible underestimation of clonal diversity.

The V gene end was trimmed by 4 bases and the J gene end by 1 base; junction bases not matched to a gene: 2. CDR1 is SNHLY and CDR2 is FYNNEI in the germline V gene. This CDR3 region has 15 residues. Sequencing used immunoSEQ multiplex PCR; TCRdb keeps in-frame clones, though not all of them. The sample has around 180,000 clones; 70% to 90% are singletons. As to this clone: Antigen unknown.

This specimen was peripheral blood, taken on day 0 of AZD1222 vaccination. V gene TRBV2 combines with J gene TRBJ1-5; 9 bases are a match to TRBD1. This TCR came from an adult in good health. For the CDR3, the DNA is TGTGCCAGCAGTGTGGACAGGGGAAGCAATCAGCCCCAGCATTTT. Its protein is CASSVDRGSNQPQHF.